This T cell receptor beta chain was captured by sequencing in a study of somatic mutations in cytotoxic T cells in rheumatoid arthritis. Flow cytometry was used to check the purity of CD4+ and CD8+ cells, which had been isolated by positive magnetic bead selection. The CDR3 consists of 13 residues. This clone was observed a single time. Method: immunoSEQ multiplex PCR; TCRdb's copy keeps in-frame clones and lacks some. The data show 2,700 or so clones, roughly 80% seen once. Sequenced material: CD8+ T cells sorted from blood. This receptor was identified in a man in his 60s with rheumatoid arthritis. The chain joins TRBV21-1 to TRBJ2-5; whether TRBD1, the table's D call, matches the DNA was not checked. TRBV21-1 is a known pseudogene. The CDR3 is CASQDRGCGTQYF. CDR3 nucleotides: TGTGCGTCGCAGGACAGGGGGTGTGGGACCCAGTACTTC.